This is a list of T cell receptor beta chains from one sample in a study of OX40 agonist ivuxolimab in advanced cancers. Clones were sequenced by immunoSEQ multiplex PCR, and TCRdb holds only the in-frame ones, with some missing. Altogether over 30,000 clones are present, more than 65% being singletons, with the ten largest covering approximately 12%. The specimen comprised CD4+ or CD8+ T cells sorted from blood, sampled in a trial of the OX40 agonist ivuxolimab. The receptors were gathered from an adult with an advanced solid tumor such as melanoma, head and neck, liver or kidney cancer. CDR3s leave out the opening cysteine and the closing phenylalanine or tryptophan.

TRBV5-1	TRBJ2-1	ASSLTGVYNEQF
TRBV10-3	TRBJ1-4	AISAGGTNEKLF
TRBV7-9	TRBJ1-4	ASSLLLVATNEKLF
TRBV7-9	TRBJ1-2	ASSLGRDRGYT
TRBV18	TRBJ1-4	ASSPPGPMGEKLF
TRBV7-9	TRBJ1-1	ASSLGSGANTEAF
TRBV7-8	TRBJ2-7	ASSLVVRASGGADEQY
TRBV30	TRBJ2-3	AWGTVMDTQY
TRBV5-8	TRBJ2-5	ASSSLISLGETQY
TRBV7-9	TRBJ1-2	ASSLAGQGEVGYT
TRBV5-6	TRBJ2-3	ASSSRTSGGGTDTQY
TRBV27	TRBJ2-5	ASSTSGLAKPYEQY
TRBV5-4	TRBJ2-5	ASSLERAQETQY
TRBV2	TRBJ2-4	ASSDRRYDIQY
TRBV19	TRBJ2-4	ASKLGGQGLAKNIQY
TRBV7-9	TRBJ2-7	ASSLRRPGQAAYEQY
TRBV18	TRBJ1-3	ASSPSRVASGNTIY
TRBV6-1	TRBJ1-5	AAWEVRNQPQH
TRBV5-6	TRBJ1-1	ASSFAFGKTMNTEAF
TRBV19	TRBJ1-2	ASQDRGYGYT
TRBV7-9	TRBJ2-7	ASSLTGGMTKNEQY
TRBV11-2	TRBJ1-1	ASSLQKTQGARTEAF
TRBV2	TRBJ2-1	ASSEEGGGAYNEQF
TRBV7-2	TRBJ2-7	ASSSYGGSSYEQY
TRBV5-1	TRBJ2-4	ASSGSGGANIQY
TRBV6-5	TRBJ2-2	ASSYGGQGHTGELF
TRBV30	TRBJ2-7	AWSRSGGYEQY
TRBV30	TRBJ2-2	AWSTVGELF
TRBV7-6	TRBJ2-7	ASSLAWTGVSSEQY
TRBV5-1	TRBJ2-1	ASSSPKPGDEQF
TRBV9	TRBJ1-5	ASSIGGGNQPQH
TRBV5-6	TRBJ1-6	ASSLGGNHNSPLH